Below, 19 T cell receptor beta chains from the same sample are listed, as sequenced in a study of T cells in women clearing cervical HPV infection. Here immunoSEQ multiplex PCR was the method, and the copy in TCRdb shows in-frame clones only, minus some. This table holds around 22,000 clones. Sequencing input: blood buffy coat. The receptors derive from a woman between 18 and 70 years old with a cervical HPV16 infection that either progressed to CIN3+ or cleared (not recorded which).

A note on this clone: The sequenced fragment ends 3 residues before the CDR3 boundary, so the rest is inferred from the germline J gene. This sample also contains other DNA sequences that code for the same CDR3. The chain combines TRBV5-1 with TRBJ1-3, with a weak D call TRBD1 (6 bases). With 7 bases removed from V and 0 bases from J, the gap between germline ends came to 14 bases. CDR1 and CDR2 (germline): SGHRS, YFSETQ. CDR3 length equals 15 residues. The part of the CDR3 DNA that was read is TGCGCCAGCTCGGACAGTCTTAGCTCTGGAAACACC. This gives the protein CASSDSLSSGNT. Given in full, the CDR3 is CASSDSLSSGNTIYF.

Concerning this clone itself: The CDR3 end lies 3 residues beyond the end of the read and is filled in from the germline J gene. The chain uses TRBV2 and TRBJ1-1, with no clear D. Germline CDR1 and CDR2: SNHLY and FYNNEI. The CDR3 has 14 residues. The V gene lost 6 bases and the J gene lost 1 base, with 12 bases spanning the gap. CDR3 sequence: CASREGRPNTEAFF. Incomplete CDR3 DNA: TGTGCCAGCAGGGAGGGCAGGCCGAACACTGAA.

Comments on this clone: The CDR3 end is not reached by the read, which stops 3 residues before it; the germline J gene fills it in. V and J are TRBV4-2 and TRBJ2-5; TRBD2 aligns across 9 bases. The CDR3 totals 19 residues. Germline trimming cut 1 base from V and 1 base from J; bases unmatched to any gene: 13. The germline CDR1 and CDR2 sequences are LGHNA and YNFKEQ. The CDR3 bases that were read are TGTGCCAGCAGCCAAGGTAGCGGGAGTGCCGAGGGCTTCCAAGAGACC. It specifies CASSQGSGSAEGFQET. From start to end, the CDR3 is CASSQGSGSAEGFQETQYF.

This clone is called hyperexpanded based on its frequency. The read terminates 3 residues ahead of where the CDR3 ends, so the germline J gene completes it. V gene TRBV9 combines with J gene TRBJ2-5; D is ambiguous. Germline CDR1 reads SGDLS; CDR2 reads YYNGEE. The CDR3 runs 14 residues. Trimming took off 3 bases at V and 0 bases at J, with 9 bases between the two ends. The CDR3 DNA, read in part, is TGTGCCAGCAGCGCGCACCCGGACCAAGAGACC. It is translated as CASSAHPDQET. The CDR3 in full is CASSAHPDQETQYF.

About this clone: The CDR3 is cut off 3 residues early in the read; its end comes from the germline J gene. This chain connects TRBV7-2 to TRBJ2-1; D is possibly TRBD1 (6 bases). V was trimmed by 3 bases and J by 9 bases, leaving 12 bases between them. Germline CDR1 and CDR2: SGHTA and FQGNSA. The CDR3 has 13 residues. CDR3 DNA, as far as it was read: TGTGCCAGCAGCTTCACAGGGTGGAGTGAG. Its translation: CASSFTGWSE. The whole CDR3 reads CASSFTGWSEQFF.

Points on this clone: The read stops 3 residues short of the end of the CDR3; the missing end is completed from the germline J gene. The chain joins TRBV7-6 to TRBJ2-7, with D perhaps matching TRBD1 (5 bases). V shed 1 base and J shed 1 base, with 8 bases lying between them. The germline V gene encodes CDR1 SGHVS and CDR2 FNYEAQ. The CDR3 is made up of 14 amino acids. The CDR3 is CASSLGSGSYEQYF. The sequenced part of the CDR3 DNA is TGTGCCAGCAGCTTAGGGTCAGGGTCCTACGAG.

As to this clone: Mismatch with germline at one junction end may stem from a read error. The sequenced fragment ends 3 residues before the CDR3 boundary, so the rest is inferred from the germline J gene. The rearrangement links TRBV7-9 to TRBJ2-7; D gene uncertain. The CDR3 extends over 12 amino acids. Germline assignment: CDR1 SEHNR and CDR2 FQNEAQ (reference sequence). CDR3 DNA (partial): TGTACCAGCAGCTTCAGCTCCTACGAG. Amino acids: CTSSFSSYE. The full CDR3 sequence reads CTSSFSSYEQYF. The full variable domain, in which reference TRBV7-9 and TRBJ2-7 provide the parts outside the CDR3, is DTGVSQNPRHKITKRGQNVTFRCDPISEHNRLYWYRQTLGQGPEFLTYFQNEAQLEKSRLLSDRFSAERPKGSFSTLEIQRTEQGDSAMYLCTSSFSSYEQYFGPGTRLTVT.

This clone is identified as medium-sized from frequency. From the germline J gene comes the end of the CDR3, since the read stops 3 residues before it. The chain has TRBV2 and TRBJ2-7; the D gene is possibly TRBD2 (6 bases). Germline V lookup: CDR1 SNHLY, CDR2 FYNNEI. This CDR3 region has 16 residues. V lost 7 bases and J lost 0, with 19 bases in between. This CDR3 reads CASTDRDWISSYEQYF. The CDR3 bases that were read are TGTGCCAGCACCGACCGGGACTGGATTAGCTCCTACGAG.

As concerns this clone: Sequencing ends 3 residues short of the CDR3 end; the germline J gene provides the rest. The rearrangement uses TRBV5-4 and TRBJ2-5; TRBD2 matches 13 bases. This CDR3 has 15 amino acids. Germline CDR1 and CDR2: SGHNT and YYREEE (reference sequence). After removal of 4 bases from V and 5 bases from J, the junction contained 5 bases not matched to a gene. The CDR3 here is CASSPRLAGGETQYF. The CDR3 DNA, read in part, is TGTGCCAGCAGCCCGCGACTAGCGGGAGGTGAGACC.

The CDR3 bases that were read are TGTGCCAGCAGAGTGGACTGGGGTTCTGGTTCACCC. Translation: CASRVDWGSGSP. The CDR3 in its entirety is CASRVDWGSGSPLHF. J is TRBJ1-6 and V is TRBV6-2 or TRBV6-3; the D is unclear. Read data end 3 residues before the CDR3 end; the end is taken from the germline J gene. Germline CDR1 and CDR2: MNHEY and SVGEGT. Between the trimmed V and J ends, which lost 6 bases and 9 bases, there was a span of 18 bases. This CDR3 is 15 amino acids long.

Worth noting for this clone: The read ends 3 residues early relative to the CDR3; the germline J gene fills the gap. The rearrangement joins TRBV19 to TRBJ2-3; possibly TRBD1 for D (7 bases). CDR1 is LNHDA, CDR2 SQIVND, per germline (reference sequence). This CDR3 is 16 amino acids long. Partial CDR3 DNA: TGTGCCAGTACTGGGGCAGGGGGGCAGGGCAATCAGCCG. Residues: CASTGAGGQGNQP. The whole CDR3 reads CASTGAGGQGNQPQYF.

On this clone: The read finishes 3 residues shy of the CDR3 end, and the germline J gene is used to complete it. The rearrangement uses TRBV19 and TRBJ2-4; TRBD1 matches 7 bases. The CDR3 has 13 residues. J was trimmed by 5 bases and V by 3 bases; bases with no gene match: 1. Per germline, CDR1 LNHDA and CDR2 SQIVND (reference sequence). CDR3 residues: CASSITGENIQYF. The part of the CDR3 DNA that was read is TGTGCCAGTAGTATCACAGGGGAAAACATT.

Concerning this clone: The read ends 3 residues before the CDR3 terminus; that terminus is restored from the germline J gene. The genes are TRBV12-3 or TRBV12-4 and TRBJ2-7, with TRBD2 matching 9 bases. After removal of 1 base from V and 5 bases from J, the junction contained 9 bases not matched to a gene. This CDR3 is 16 amino acids long. The sequenced CDR3 bases are TGTGCCAGCAGTTTAGACGGCGGGAGGGCGACAAACGAG. Translated, it gives CASSLDGGRATNE. The full CDR3 protein reads CASSLDGGRATNEQYF.

Concerning this clone: The read finishes 3 residues shy of the CDR3 end, and the germline J gene is used to complete it. J is TRBJ2-5 and V is TRBV2; a weak D match, TRBD1 (5 bases). This CDR3 comprises 12 residues. Germline CDR1 and CDR2: SNHLY and FYNNEI. Deletions cut 6 bases from V and 2 bases from J, with 7 bases between. CDR3 DNA, as far as it was read: TGTGCCAGCAGAGGGGATCAAGAGACC. This encodes CASRGDQET. The CDR3 in full is CASRGDQETQYF.

A remark on this clone: The CDR3 end falls 3 residues outside the read, so it is completed with the germline J gene. The chain joins TRBV7-2 to TRBJ2-1, with D tentatively TRBD1 (6 bases). The V gene lost 5 bases and the J gene lost 0 bases, with 11 bases spanning the gap. This CDR3 comprises 15 residues. Germline CDR1 and CDR2: SGHTA and FQGNSA. This chain's CDR3 is CASSADSSSYNEQFF. The sequenced part of the CDR3 DNA is TGTGCCAGCAGCGCGGACAGCAGCTCCTACAATGAG.

As concerns this clone: The observed sequence ends 3 residues before the CDR3 terminus, with the missing tail filled in from the germline J gene. This sequence joins TRBV6-4 and TRBJ2-2; 8 nucleotides line up with TRBD2. Per the germline V gene, CDR1 is MRHNA and CDR2 is SNTAGT. V gave up 3 bases and J gave up 4 bases; unmatched junction bases: 1. This CDR3 comprises 14 residues. The CDR3 bases that were read are TGTGCCAGCAGTGAAAGCGGGAGCACCGGGGAG. Encoded protein: CASSESGSTGE. The complete CDR3 protein is CASSESGSTGELFF.

This clone ranks as medium-sized in terms of frequency. The observed sequence ends 3 residues before the CDR3 terminus, with the missing tail filled in from the germline J gene. The chain carries TRBV7-2 and TRBJ2-6; no definite D call. The CDR3 has 13 residues. The ends were cut back, 4 bases at V and 3 bases at J, with 4 bases in the middle. Germline CDR1 and CDR2: SGHTA and FQGNSA. This chain's CDR3 is CASSSYGANVLTF. Incomplete CDR3 DNA: TGTGCCAGCAGCTCTTATGGGGCCAACGTC.

With respect to this clone: Read data end 3 residues before the CDR3 end; the end is taken from the germline J gene. The V gene is TRBV2, the J gene TRBJ2-2; 9 bases fit TRBD2. Germline lookup yields CDR1 SNHLY and CDR2 FYNNEI. The CDR3 totals 16 residues. Trimming cost V 6 bases and J 5 bases; bases outside gene matches: 10. CDR3 protein: CASSPQAGGPTGELFF. CDR3 DNA (partial): TGTGCCAGCAGCCCGCAAGCGGGGGGCCCTACCGGGGAG.

Points on this clone: The CDR3 extends 3 residues past the end of the read, so its final part is completed from the germline J gene. V gene TRBV7-2 combines with J gene TRBJ2-5, with 9 bases fitting TRBD1. Germline loops: CDR1 SGHTA, CDR2 FQGNSA. After removal of 5 bases from V and 4 bases from J, the junction contained 5 bases not matched to a gene. The CDR3 is made up of 14 amino acids. CDR3 bases read: TGTGCCAGCAGCCTAGGGACAGGGCGAGAGACC. This translates into CASSLGTGRET. The whole CDR3 sequence is CASSLGTGRETQYF.